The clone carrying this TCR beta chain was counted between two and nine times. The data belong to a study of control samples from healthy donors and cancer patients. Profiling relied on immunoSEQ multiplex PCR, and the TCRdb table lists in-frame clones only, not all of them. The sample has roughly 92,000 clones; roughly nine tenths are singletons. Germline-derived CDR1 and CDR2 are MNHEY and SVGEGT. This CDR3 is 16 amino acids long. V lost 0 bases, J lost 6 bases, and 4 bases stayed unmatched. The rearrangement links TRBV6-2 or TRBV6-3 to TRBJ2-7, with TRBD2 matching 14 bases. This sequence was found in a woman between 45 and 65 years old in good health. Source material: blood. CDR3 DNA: TGTGCCAGCAGTTACTCCCCCGGGACTAGCGGGGGCGAGCAGTACTTC. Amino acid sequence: CASSYSPGTSGGEQYF.